A selection of T cell receptor beta chains follows, all from one sample in a study of blood T cell repertoires in COVID-19. Data came from immunoSEQ multiplex PCR; TCRdb stores just in-frame clones and leaves some out. Found here are approximately 190,000 clones, 88% of them singletons; the top ten hold roughly 6.2%. Source material: peripheral blood. The source of these receptors is a woman aged 40 to 50 who had recovered from COVID-19. The conserved cysteine and the conserved F or W are not part of the CDR3 here. Each record gives: D gene, V gene, J gene, CDR3 protein. A D gene is named only where the DNA matches it firmly.

TRBD1	TRBV11-2	TRBJ2-7	ASSLGTGGSYEQY
TRBD1	TRBV19	TRBJ1-5	ASSSTGFSQPQH
-	TRBV12-5	TRBJ1-1	ASGLVLGMNTEAF
-	TRBV5-1	TRBJ1-2	ASSLARAGLGYT
TRBD1	TRBV6-5	TRBJ2-7	ASSYGGQSYEQY
-	TRBV4-2	TRBJ1-4	ASSQPGEKDRF
-	TRBV4-1	TRBJ1-3	ASSPHTQSGGNSGNTIY
TRBD1	TRBV20-1	TRBJ2-3	SASVPGQGTAQDRCTDTQY
TRBD2	TRBV7-6	TRBJ2-5	ASRDSGRGQETQY
TRBD2	TRBV3-1/TRBV3-2	TRBJ2-1	ASSLGTTAGEEQF
TRBD2	TRBV3-1/TRBV3-2	TRBJ2-7	ASSQVGGRRSEQY
-	TRBV5-6	TRBJ1-2	ASSLGYQGYGYT
-	TRBV9	TRBJ1-1	ASSPRLEGEAF
TRBD2	TRBV29-1	TRBJ2-5	SAKGLAGVSETQY
-	TRBV5-1	TRBJ2-1	ASSALEGGTYNEQF
TRBD1	TRBV15	TRBJ1-1	ATSRVSGQGPNTEAF
TRBD2	TRBV7-3	TRBJ2-3	ASSLMASGVTDTQY
-	TRBV23-1	TRBJ2-5	ASSQCREDGCAQETQY
-	TRBV10-3	TRBJ1-5	AISESAAGWSNQPQH
TRBD2	TRBV11-2	TRBJ2-1	ASSLGWGGRTYNEQF
-	TRBV5-1	TRBJ2-7	ASRHYSGHYEQY
-	TRBV10-3	TRBJ2-3	AIKWTSTDTQY
-	TRBV7-8	TRBJ1-4	ASSLRSGLGNEKLF
TRBD2	TRBV29-1	TRBJ2-2	SVGLLAEKNTGELF
-	TRBV3-1/TRBV3-2	TRBJ2-3	ASSQTSGAYTDTQY
TRBD2	TRBV2	TRBJ2-3	ASRLATSTDTQY
-	TRBV11-2	TRBJ2-3	ASSLEWASGTDTQY
TRBD2	TRBV11-2	TRBJ2-2	ASSSYGTSGRGELF
TRBD2	TRBV2	TRBJ2-1	ASSEYRSGSYNEQF
-	TRBV10-3	TRBJ1-1	AISGSTGNTEAF
TRBD1	TRBV19	TRBJ1-2	ASSDRDRGVYGYT
-	TRBV3-1/TRBV3-2	TRBJ2-1	ASSRDLSNEQF
-	TRBV6-5	TRBJ1-5	ASSYSRERQPQH
TRBD1	TRBV19	TRBJ1-6	AASDRGGNSPLH
TRBD2	TRBV2	TRBJ2-3	ASSQERERTDTQY
TRBD2	TRBV7-8	TRBJ2-2	ASSLGTSGPWNTGELF
TRBD2	TRBV25-1	TRBJ2-7	ASSDRTSGSYEQY
-	TRBV18	TRBJ2-1	ASSRTENNEQF
-	TRBV25-1	TRBJ1-1	ASSETGLGTEAF
TRBD2	TRBV27	TRBJ2-2	ASSFSPAGVRTGELF
TRBD2	TRBV10-3	TRBJ2-2	AISRLAGPNTGELF
TRBD2	TRBV7-9	TRBJ2-3	ASSLTAGGPDTQY
-	TRBV15	TRBJ2-2	ATSRDQGSGELF
TRBD2	TRBV28	TRBJ2-3	ASLGLAGGDTQY
-	TRBV12-3/TRBV12-4	TRBJ1-5	ASSSEEDQPQH
-	TRBV7-2	TRBJ2-1	ASSTRDRDNNEQF